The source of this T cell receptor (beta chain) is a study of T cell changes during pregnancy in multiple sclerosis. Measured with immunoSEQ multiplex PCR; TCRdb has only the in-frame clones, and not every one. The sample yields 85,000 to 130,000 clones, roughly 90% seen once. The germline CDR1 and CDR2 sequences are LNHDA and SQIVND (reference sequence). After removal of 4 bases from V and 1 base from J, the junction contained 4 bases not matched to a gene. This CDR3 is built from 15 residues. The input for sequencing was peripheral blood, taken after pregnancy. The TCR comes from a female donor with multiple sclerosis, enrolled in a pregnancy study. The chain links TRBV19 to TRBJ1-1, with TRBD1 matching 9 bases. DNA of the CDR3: TGTGCCAGTAGTAGGGGACAGGGAAGGAACACTGAAGCTTTCTTT. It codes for CASSRGQGRNTEAFF.